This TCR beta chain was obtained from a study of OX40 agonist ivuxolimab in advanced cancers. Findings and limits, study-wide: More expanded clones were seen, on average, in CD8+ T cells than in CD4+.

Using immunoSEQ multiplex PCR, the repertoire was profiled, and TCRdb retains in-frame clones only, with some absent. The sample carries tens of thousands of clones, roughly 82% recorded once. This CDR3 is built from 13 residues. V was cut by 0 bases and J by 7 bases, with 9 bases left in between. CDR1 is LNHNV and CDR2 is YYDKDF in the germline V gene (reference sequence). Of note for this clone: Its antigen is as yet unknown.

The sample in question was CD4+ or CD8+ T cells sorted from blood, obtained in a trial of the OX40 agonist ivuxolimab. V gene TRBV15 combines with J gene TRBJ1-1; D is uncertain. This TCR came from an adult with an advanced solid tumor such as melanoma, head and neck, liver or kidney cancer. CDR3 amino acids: CATSRDDGYEAFF. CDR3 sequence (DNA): TGTGCCACCAGCAGAGATGACGGATATGAAGCTTTCTTT.